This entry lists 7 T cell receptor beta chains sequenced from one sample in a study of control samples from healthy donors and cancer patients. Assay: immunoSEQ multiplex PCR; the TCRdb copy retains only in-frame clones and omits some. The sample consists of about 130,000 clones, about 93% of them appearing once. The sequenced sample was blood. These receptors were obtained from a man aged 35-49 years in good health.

The CDR3 sequence is CASSVGTGGADEQYF. For the CDR3, the DNA is TGTGCCAGCAGCGTGGGGACAGGGGGCGCGGACGAGCAGTACTTC. The chain employs TRBV9 and TRBJ2-7, with 12 bases that match TRBD1. Germline loops: CDR1 SGDLS, CDR2 YYNGEE. The CDR3 is made up of 15 amino acids. V shed 2 bases, J shed 5 bases, and the junction held 5 bases outside the gene matches. The whole variable domain, filled in from reference TRBV9 and TRBJ2-7, reads DSGVTQTPKHLITATGQRVTLRCSPRSGDLSVYWYQQSLDQGLQFLIQYYNGEERAKGNILERFSAQQFPDLHSELNLSSLELGDSALYFCASSVGTGGADEQYFGPGTRLTVT.

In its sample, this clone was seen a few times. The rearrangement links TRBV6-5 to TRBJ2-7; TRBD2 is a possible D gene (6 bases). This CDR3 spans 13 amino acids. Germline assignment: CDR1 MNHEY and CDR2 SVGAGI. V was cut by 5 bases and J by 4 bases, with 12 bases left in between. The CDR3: CASSRDWIYEQYF. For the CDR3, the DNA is TGTGCCAGCAGTAGGGACTGGATTTACGAGCAGTACTTC.

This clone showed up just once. For the CDR3, the DNA is TGTGCTAGTCCCGACCAGCCCCAGCATTTT. It is translated as CASPDQPQHF. The rearrangement joins TRBV12-5 to TRBJ1-5; the D is unclear. Germline CDR1 LGHNT, CDR2 FRNRAP. V dropped 8 bases and J dropped 7 bases, with 6 bases sitting between them. The CDR3 has 10 amino acids.

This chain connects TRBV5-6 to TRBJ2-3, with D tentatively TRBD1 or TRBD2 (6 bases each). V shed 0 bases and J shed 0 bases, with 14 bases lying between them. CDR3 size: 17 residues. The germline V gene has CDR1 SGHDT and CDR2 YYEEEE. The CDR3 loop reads CASSLARGRKSTDTQYF. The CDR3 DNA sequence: TGTGCCAGCAGCTTGGCCCGGGGGCGAAAAAGCACAGATACGCAGTATTTT.

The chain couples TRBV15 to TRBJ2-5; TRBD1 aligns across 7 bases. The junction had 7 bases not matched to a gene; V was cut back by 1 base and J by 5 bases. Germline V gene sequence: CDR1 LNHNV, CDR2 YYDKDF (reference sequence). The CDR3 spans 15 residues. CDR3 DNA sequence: TGTGCCACCAGCAGAGCAACAGGGGTTTGGGAGACCCAGTACTTC. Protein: CATSRATGVWETQYF.

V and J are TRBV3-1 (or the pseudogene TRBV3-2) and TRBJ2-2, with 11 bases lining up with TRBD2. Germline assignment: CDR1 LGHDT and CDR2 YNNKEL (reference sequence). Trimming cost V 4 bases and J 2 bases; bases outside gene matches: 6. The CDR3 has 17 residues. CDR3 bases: TGTGCCAGCAGCCGCGCGACTAGCGGGGCTAACACCGGGGAGCTGTTTTTT. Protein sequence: CASSRATSGANTGELFF.

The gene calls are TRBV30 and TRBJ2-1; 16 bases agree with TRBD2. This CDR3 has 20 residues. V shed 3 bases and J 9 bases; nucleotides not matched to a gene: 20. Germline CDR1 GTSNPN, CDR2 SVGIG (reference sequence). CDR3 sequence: CAWSGQTGTSGGALRIEQFF. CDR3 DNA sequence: TGTGCCTGGAGCGGACAAACCGGGACTAGCGGGGGGGCGCTCAGGATTGAGCAGTTCTTC.